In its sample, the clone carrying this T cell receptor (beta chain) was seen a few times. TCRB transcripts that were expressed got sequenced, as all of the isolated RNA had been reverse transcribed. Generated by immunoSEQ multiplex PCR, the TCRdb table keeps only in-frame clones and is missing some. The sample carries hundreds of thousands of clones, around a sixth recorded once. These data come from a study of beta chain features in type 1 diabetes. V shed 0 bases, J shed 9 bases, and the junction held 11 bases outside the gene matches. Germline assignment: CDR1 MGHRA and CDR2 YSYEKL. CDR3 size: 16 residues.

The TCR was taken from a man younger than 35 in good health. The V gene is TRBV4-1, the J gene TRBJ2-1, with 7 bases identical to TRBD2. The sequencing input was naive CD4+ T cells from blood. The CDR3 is CASSQDGRGRGVEQFF. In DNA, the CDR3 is TGCGCCAGCAGCCAAGATGGGCGCGGGAGAGGGGTTGAGCAGTTCTTC.